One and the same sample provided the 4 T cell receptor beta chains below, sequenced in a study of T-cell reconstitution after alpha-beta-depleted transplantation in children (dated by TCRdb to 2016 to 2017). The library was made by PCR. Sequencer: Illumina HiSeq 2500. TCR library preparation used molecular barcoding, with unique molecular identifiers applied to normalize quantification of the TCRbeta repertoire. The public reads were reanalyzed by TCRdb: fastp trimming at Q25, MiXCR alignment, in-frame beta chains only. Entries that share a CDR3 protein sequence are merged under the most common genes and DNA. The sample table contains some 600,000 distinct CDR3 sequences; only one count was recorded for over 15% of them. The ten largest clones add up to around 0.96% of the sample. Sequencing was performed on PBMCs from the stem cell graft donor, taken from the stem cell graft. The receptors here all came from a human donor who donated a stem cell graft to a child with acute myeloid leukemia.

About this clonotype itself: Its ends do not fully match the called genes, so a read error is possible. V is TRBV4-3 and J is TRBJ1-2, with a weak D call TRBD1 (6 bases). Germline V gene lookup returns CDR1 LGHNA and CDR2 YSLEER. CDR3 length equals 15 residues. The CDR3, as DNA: TGCGCCAGCAGCCAAGGCCTGGGACAACGGATTTGGATTCCCTTC. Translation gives CASSQGLGQRIWIPF.

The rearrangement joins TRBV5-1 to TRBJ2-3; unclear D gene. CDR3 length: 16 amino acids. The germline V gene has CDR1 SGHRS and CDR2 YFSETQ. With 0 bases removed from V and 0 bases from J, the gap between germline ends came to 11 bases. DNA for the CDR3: TGCGCCAGCAGCTTGGTGGGCAGCTCTAGCACAGATACGCAGTATTTT. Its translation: CASSLVGSSSTDTQYF.

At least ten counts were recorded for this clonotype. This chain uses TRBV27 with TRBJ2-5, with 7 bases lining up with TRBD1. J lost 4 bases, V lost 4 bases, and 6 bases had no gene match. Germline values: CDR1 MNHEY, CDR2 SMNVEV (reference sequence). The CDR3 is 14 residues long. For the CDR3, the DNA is TGTGCCAGCAGTTCACAGGGGAGTAGAGAGACCCAGTACTTC. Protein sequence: CASSSQGSRETQYF.

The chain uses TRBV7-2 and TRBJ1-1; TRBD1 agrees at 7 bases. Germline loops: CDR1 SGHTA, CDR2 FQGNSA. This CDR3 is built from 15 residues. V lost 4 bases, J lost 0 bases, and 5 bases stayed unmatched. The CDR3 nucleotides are TGTGCCAGCAGCTCCACACAGGGGATGAACACTGAAGCTTTCTTT. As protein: CASSSTQGMNTEAFF.